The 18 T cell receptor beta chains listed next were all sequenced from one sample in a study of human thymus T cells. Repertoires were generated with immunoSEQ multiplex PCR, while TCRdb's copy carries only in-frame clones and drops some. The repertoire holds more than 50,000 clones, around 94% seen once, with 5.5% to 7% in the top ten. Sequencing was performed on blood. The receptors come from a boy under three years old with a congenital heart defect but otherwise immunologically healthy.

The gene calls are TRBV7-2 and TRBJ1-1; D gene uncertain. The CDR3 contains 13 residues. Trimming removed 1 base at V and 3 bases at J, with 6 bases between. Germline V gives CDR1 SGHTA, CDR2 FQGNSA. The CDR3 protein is CASSLVPDTEAFF. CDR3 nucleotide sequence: TGTGCCAGCAGCTTAGTCCCTGACACTGAAGCTTTCTTT.

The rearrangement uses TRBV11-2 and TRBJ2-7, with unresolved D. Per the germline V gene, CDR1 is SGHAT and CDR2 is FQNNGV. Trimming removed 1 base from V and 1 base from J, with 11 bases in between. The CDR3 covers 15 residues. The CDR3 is CASSLVRTPSYEQYF. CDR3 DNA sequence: TGTGCCAGCAGCTTAGTGCGGACCCCTTCCTACGAGCAGTACTTC.

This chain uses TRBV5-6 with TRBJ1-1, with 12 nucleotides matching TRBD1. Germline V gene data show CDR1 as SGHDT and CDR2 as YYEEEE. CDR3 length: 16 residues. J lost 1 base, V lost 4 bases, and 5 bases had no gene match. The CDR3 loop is CASSLLGQGANTEAFF. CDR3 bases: TGTGCCAGCAGCCTTCTGGGACAGGGGGCGAACACTGAAGCTTTCTTT.

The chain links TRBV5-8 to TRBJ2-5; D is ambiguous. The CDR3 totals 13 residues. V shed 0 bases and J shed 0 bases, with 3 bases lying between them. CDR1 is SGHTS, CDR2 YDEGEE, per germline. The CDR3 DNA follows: TGTGCCAGCAGCTTGGACAACCAAGAGACCCAGTACTTC. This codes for CASSLDNQETQYF.

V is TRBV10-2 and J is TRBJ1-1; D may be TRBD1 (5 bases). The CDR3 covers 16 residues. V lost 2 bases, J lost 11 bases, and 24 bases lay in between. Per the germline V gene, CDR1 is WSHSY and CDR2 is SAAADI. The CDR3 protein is CASSERWTMGGARAFF. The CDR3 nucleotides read TGCGCCAGCAGTGAGAGGTGGACGATGGGGGGAGCTCGGGCTTTCTTT.

The CDR3 DNA reads TGTGCCTGGAGTGTAGGGGGTCTGGGGGAGCTGTTTTTT. This gives the protein CAWSVGGLGELFF. This sequence joins TRBV30 and TRBJ2-2, with a possible D match to TRBD1 (6 bases). Trimming removed 0 bases at V and 8 bases at J, with 10 bases between. The germline V gene has CDR1 GTSNPN and CDR2 SVGIG (reference sequence). The CDR3 contains 13 residues.

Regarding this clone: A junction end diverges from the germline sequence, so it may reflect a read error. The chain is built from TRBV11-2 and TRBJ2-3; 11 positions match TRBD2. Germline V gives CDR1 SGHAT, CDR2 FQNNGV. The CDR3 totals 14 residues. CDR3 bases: TGTGCCAGCAGTTTAGCGGGGGGGCCAGATACGCAGTATTTT. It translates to CASSLAGGPDTQYF.

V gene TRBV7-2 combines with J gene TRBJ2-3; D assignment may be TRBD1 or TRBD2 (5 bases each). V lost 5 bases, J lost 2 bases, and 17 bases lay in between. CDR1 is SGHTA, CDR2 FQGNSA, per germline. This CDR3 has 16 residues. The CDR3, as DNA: TGTGCCAGCAGCCGAACACGGGGCGACCACACAGATACGCAGTATTTT. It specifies CASSRTRGDHTDTQYF.

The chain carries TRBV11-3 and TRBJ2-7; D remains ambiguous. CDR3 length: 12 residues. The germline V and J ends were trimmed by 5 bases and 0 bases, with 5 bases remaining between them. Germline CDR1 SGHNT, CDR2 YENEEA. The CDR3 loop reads CASSPNSYEQYF. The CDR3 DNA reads TGTGCCAGCAGCCCCAACTCCTACGAGCAGTACTTC.

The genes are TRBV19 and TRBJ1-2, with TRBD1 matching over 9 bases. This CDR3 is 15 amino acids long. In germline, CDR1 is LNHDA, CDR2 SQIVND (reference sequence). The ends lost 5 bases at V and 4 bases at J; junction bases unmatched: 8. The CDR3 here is CASSLPGQGGYGYTF. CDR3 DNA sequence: TGTGCCAGTAGTCTACCGGGACAGGGTGGCTATGGCTACACCTTC.

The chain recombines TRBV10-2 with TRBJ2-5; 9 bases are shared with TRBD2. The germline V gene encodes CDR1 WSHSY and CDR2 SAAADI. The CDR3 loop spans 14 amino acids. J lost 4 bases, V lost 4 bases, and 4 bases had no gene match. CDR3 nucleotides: TGCGCCAGCAGTGGGATTAGCGGGAGAGAGACCCAGTACTTC. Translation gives CASSGISGRETQYF.

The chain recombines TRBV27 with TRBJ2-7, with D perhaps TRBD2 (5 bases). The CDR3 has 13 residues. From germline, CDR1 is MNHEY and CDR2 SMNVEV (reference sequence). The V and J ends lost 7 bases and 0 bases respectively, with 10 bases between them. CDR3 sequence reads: CASKKGSSYEQYF. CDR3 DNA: TGTGCCAGCAAAAAAGGGAGCTCCTACGAGCAGTACTTC.

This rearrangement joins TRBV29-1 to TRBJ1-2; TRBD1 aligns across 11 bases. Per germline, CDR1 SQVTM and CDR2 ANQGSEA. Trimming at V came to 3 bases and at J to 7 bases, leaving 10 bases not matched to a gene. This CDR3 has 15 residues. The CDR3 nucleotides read TGCAGCGTTGATTGGCCTGGACAGGGGGCGGGTGGCTACACCTTC. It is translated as CSVDWPGQGAGGYTF.

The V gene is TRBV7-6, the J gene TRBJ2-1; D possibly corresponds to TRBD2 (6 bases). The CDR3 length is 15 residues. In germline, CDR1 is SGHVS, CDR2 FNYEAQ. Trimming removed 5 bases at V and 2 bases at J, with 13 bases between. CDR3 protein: CASSRGTPTYNEQFF. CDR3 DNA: TGTGCCAGCAGCCGAGGGACTCCGACCTACAATGAGCAGTTCTTC.

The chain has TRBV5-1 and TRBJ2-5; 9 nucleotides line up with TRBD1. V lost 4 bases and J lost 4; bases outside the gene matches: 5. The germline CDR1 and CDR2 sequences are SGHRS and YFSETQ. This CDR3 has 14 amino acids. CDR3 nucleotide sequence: TGCGCCAGCAGCAACAGGGGGCTGGGAGAGACCCAGTACTTC. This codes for CASSNRGLGETQYF.

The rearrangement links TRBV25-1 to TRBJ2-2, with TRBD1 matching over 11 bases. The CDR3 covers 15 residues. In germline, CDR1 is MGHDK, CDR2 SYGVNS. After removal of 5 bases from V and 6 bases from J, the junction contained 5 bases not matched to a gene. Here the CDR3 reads CASSYAGQGAGELFF. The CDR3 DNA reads TGTGCCAGCAGTTACGCGGGACAGGGGGCCGGGGAGCTGTTTTTT.

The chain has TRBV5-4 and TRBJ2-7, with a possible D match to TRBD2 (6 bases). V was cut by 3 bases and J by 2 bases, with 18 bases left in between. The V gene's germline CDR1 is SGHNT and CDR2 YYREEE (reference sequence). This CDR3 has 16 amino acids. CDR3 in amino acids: CASSYWDGRVTYEQYF. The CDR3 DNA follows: TGTGCCAGCAGCTATTGGGACGGGAGAGTCACCTACGAGCAGTACTTC. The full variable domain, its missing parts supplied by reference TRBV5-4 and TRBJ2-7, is ETGVTQSPTHLIKTRGQQVTLRCSSQSGHNTVSWYQQALGQGPQFIFQYYREEENGRGNFPPRFSGLQFPNYSSELNVNALELDDSALYLCASSYWDGRVTYEQYFGPGTRLTVT.

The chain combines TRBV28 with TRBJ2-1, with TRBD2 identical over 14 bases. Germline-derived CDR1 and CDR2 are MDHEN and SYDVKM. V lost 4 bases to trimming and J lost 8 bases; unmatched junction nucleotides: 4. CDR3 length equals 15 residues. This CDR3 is CASSSGTSGSHEQFF. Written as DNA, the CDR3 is TGTGCCAGCAGTTCCGGGACTAGCGGGAGTCATGAGCAGTTCTTC.